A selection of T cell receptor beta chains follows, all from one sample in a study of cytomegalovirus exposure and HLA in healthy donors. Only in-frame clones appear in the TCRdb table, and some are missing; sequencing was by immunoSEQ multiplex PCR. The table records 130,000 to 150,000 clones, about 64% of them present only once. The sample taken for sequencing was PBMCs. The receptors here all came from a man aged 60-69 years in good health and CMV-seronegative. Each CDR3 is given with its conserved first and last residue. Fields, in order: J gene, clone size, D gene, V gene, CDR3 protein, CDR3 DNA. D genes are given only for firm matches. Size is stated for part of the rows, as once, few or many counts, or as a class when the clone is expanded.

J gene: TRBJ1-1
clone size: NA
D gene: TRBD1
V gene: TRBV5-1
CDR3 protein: CASSLTGGEPEAFF
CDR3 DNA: TGCGCCAGCAGCTTAACAGGGGGGGAGCCTGAAGCTTTCTTT

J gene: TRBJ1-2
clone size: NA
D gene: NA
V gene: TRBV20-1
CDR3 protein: CSAEGEPGYTF
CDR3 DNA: TGCAGTGCTGAGGGGGAACCTGGCTACACCTTC

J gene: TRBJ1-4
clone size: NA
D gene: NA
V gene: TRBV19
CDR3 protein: CASSIGRQIPNEKLFF
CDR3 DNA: TGTGCCAGTAGTATCGGCAGGCAGATACCTAATGAAAAACTGTTTTTT

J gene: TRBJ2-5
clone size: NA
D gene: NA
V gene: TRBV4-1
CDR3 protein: CASSHDGTTSKETQYF
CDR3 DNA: TGCGCCAGCAGCCATGACGGGACAACTTCAAAAGAGACCCAGTACTTC

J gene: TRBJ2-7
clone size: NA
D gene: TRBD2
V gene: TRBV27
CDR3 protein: CASSARTSGTNYEQYF
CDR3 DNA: TGTGCCAGCAGTGCCAGGACTAGCGGGACTAATTACGAGCAGTACTTC

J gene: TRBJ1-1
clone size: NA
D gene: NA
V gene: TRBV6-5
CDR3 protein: CASSWGRGFITEAFF
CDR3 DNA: TGTGCCAGCAGTTGGGGCAGGGGTTTTATCACTGAAGCTTTCTTT

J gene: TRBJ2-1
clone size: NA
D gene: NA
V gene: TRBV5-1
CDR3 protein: CASSPDDRYNEQFF
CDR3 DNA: TGCGCCAGCAGCCCAGACGACAGGTACAATGAGCAGTTCTTC

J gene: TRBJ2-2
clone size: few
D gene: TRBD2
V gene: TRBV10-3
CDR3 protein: CAIRAGGNTGELFF
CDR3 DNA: TGTGCCATCAGGGCGGGAGGGAACACCGGGGAGCTGTTTTTT

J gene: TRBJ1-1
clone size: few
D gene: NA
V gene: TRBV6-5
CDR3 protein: CASSYSYPGRAEAFF
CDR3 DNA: TGTGCCAGCAGTTACTCTTACCCGGGCAGGGCGGAAGCTTTCTTT

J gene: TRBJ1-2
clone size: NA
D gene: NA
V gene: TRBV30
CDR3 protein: CAWSIQNYGYTF
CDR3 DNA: TGTGCCTGGAGTATTCAGAACTATGGCTACACCTTC

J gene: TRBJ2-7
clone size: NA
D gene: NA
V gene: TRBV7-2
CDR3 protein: CASSQSAPYEQYF
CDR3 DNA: TGTGCCAGCAGCCAAAGCGCCCCCTACGAGCAGTACTTC

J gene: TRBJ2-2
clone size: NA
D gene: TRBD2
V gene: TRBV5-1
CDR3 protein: CASSLTVGGAAGELFF
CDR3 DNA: TGCGCCAGCAGCTTGACCGTCGGGGGGGCAGCCGGGGAGCTGTTTTTT

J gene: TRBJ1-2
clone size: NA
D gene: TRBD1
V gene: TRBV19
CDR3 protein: CASSPQAGGYGYTF
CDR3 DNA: TGTGCCAGTAGTCCCCAGGCAGGGGGCTATGGCTACACCTTC

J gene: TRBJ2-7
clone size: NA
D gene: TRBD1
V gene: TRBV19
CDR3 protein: CASSIGQGVGLEQYF
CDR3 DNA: TGTGCCAGTAGTATCGGACAGGGGGTCGGACTAGAGCAGTACTTC

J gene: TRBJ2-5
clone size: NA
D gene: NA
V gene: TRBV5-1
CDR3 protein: CASSSSDRRQETQYF
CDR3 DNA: TGCGCCAGCAGCTCGTCTGACAGAAGACAAGAGACCCAGTACTTC

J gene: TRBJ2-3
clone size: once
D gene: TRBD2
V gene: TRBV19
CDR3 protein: CASSSGHGTTHTQYF
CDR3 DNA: TGTGCCAGTAGTTCGGGGCACGGGACTACTCATACGCAGTATTTT

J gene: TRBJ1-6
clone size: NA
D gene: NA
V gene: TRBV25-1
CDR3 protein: CASSELPGEGGSPLHF
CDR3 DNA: TGTGCCAGCAGTGAATTGCCCGGGGAAGGGGGTTCACCCCTCCACTTT

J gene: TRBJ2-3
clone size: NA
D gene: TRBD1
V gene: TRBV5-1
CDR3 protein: CASGLGDRGREGTDTQYF
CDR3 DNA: TGCGCCAGCGGCCTCGGGGACAGGGGGCGGGAAGGCACAGATACGCAGTATTTT

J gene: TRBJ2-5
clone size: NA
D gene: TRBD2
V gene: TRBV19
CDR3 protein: CASSSGRRETQYF
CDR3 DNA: TGTGCCAGTAGTAGCGGGAGGCGAGAGACCCAGTACTTC

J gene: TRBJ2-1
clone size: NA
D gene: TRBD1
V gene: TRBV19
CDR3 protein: CASSIRGTGGIDEQFF
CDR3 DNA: TGTGCCAGTAGTATAAGGGGGACAGGGGGCATCGATGAGCAGTTCTTC

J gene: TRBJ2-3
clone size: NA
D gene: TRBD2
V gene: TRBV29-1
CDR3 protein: CSVDRAGEVADTQYF
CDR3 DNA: TGCAGCGTTGACCGGGCGGGAGAAGTAGCGGATACGCAGTATTTT

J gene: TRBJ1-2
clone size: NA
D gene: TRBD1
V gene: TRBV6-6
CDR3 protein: CASSYSDRQGTPF
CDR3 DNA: TGTGCCAGCAGTTACTCGGACAGGCAAGGGACCCCTTTC

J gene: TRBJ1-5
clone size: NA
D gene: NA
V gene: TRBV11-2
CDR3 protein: CASSLVAAQPQHF
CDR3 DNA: TGTGCCAGCAGCTTAGTGGCCGCACAGCCCCAGCATTTT

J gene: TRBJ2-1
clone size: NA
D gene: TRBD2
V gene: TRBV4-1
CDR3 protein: CASRRLAGGGHNEQFF
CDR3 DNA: TGCGCCAGCAGGAGACTAGCGGGAGGCGGGCACAATGAGCAGTTCTTC

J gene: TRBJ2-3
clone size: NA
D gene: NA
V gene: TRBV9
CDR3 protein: CASKGSEGNTDTQYF
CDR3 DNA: TGTGCCAGCAAGGGCTCTGAGGGAAACACAGATACGCAGTATTTT

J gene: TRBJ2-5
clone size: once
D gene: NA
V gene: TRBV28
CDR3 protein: CASTPRTVQGTQYF
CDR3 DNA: TGTGCCAGCACCCCGAGGACGGTTCAGGGGACCCAGTACTTC

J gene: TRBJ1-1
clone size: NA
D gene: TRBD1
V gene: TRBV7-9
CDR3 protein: CASSWDRGRFAEAFF
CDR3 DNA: TGTGCCAGCAGCTGGGACAGGGGTCGCTTTGCTGAAGCTTTCTTT

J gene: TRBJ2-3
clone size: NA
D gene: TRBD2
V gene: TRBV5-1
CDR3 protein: CASSAPSGTSTDTQYF
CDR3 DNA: TGCGCCAGCAGCGCGCCTAGCGGTACTAGCACAGATACGCAGTATTTT

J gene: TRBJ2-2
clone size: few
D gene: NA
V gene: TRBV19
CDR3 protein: CASSRGLEGELFF
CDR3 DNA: TGTGCCAGTAGTCGCGGGCTCGAAGGGGAGCTGTTTTTT

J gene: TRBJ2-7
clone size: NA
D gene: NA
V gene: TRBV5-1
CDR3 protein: CASGLADTRYEQYF
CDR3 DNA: TGCGCCAGCGGCCTGGCGGACACACGCTACGAGCAGTACTTC

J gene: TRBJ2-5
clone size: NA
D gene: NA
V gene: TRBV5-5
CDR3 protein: CASSLFGRNRQETQYF
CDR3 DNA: TGTGCCAGCAGCTTGTTTGGTCGAAACAGACAAGAGACCCAGTACTTC

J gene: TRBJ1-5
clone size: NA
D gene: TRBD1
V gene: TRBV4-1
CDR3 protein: CASSQERGRGLHQPQHF
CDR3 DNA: TGCGCCAGCAGCCAAGAAAGGGGCAGGGGGCTTCATCAGCCCCAGCATTTT

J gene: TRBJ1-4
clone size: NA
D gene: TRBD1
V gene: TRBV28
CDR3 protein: CASSLGDRGHEKLFF
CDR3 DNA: TGTGCCAGCAGTTTAGGGGACAGGGGACATGAAAAACTGTTTTTT

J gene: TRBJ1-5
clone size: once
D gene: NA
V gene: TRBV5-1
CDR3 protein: CASSLGRDQPQHF
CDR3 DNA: TGCGCCAGCAGCTTGGGCCGAGATCAGCCCCAGCATTTT

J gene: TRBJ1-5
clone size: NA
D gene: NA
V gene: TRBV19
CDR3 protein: CASIGHYSNQPQHF
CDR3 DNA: TGTGCCAGTATCGGACACTATAGCAATCAGCCCCAGCATTTT

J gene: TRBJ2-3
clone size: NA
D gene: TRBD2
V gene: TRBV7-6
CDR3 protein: CASSSQGTSGSTDTQYF
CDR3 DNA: TGTGCCAGCAGCTCCCAGGGGACTAGCGGGAGCACAGATACGCAGTATTTT

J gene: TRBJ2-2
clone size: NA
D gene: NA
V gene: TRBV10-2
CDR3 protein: CAILGDGRGNTGELFF
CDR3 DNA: TGCGCCATACTGGGGGACGGGCGGGGGAACACCGGGGAGCTGTTTTTT

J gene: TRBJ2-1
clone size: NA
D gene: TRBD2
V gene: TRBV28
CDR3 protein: CASSSLGTSGINEQFF
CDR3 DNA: TGTGCCAGCAGTTCACTCGGGACTAGCGGGATCAATGAGCAGTTCTTC